This T cell receptor beta chain emerged from a study of shared clonotypes between healthy human individuals (dated by TCRdb to 2018 to 2021). Concerning the study at large: The cohort included three men and two women between 18 and 49 years of age. For each donor, CD4 naive and CD4 memory were each run on three plates, CD8 naive on two plates, and CD8 memory on one plate. To estimate repertoire size and how much clonotype sharing occurs between individuals, the study deeply sequenced the blood TCR repertoires of about 5 healthy adults. To increase sequencing depth and limit assay-specific biases, different laboratories used diverse techniques to prepare libraries and sequence TCR repertoires. Per donor, leukapheresis produced somewhere between about 0.9 and 10 billion PBMCs. Study-wide findings and limitations: Larger estimated clonotype richness was generally found for naive subsets than for memory subsets. Rarefaction of sorted-subset datasets indicated incomplete sequencing despite the large sequencing depth. Compared with non-shared clonotypes, the clonotypes found in all four sorted-subset donors had higher generation probabilities. Sampling was limited to blood, and TCR repertoires in tissue likely differ from TCR repertoires in blood. The small number of donors limited the genetic and exposure-history diversity represented. Pairwise subsampling led to the expectation that sequencing depth would affect the degree of clonotype sharing among donors. Sharing across a handful of donors was observed for 4.5% to 6.5% of naive CD4, around 3.5% of naive CD8, roughly 2.3% of memory CD4, and roughly 0.43% of memory CD8 clonotypes.

Donors were healthy HIV-negative adults with no recently reported acute infections or vaccinations. Every donor was a Caucasian adult residing in Nashville, Tennessee, USA. CD4+ T cells were enriched by magnetic negative selection; naive cells were then positively selected on CD45RA, and the negative fraction formed the memory subset. After blood collection by leukapheresis, PBMCs were isolated using Ficoll-Histopaque density gradient centrifugation and then cryopreserved in the vapor phase of liquid nitrogen. Analytical flow cytometry was used to check the purity and quantity of every magnetically sorted T cell population. Genomic DNA was isolated from each sorted fraction and quantified by UV absorbance on a Nanodrop 2000c. Counted from cysteine to phenylalanine, this CDR3 has 19 amino acids. The only DNA kept is the CDR3, 57 bases in frame from the first base. The junction shows trimming of 4 bases on V and 6 bases on J, and the gene matches do not reach 18 bases of it.

Comments on this clone: It has no known antigen specificity. The sample holds no much larger clone one base away, and base qualities are not on file.

Using the deep immunoSEQ assay, TCR CDR3 regions were amplified from genomic DNA by multiplex PCR. For each cell subset, the extracted genomic DNA was distributed evenly across all wells of several immunoSEQ 96-well plates, and each plate served as one replicate. For sorted subsets, roughly 200 ng of genomic DNA, equivalent to some 30,000 T cell genomes, went into each replicate PCR. Purified libraries were quantified with a Qubit 3.0 fluorometer, sized on a Bioanalyzer 2100, and re-quantified with the KAPA Library Quantification kit. Every immunoSEQ 96-well plate was sequenced on a separate single-read 150-cycle Illumina NextSeq 550 flow cell. The authors' pipeline ran thus. Because only junctional sequences without quality scores were contained in the immunoSEQ output, filtering matching that applied to full-length reads could not be performed. Sequences were annotated with PyIR, a Python wrapper for IgBLAST v1.9, and V/J genes and CDR3 were assigned using IMGT germline references. Reads with weak V/J assignments (E-value above 1e-6), missing CDR3, stop codons, out-of-frame junctions, or ambiguous translated residues were removed. A V3J clonotype was defined by an identical inferred V gene, J gene, and CDR3 amino acid sequence. To compute the percentage overlap between repertoires, the number of shared unique clonotypes was divided by the size of the smaller repertoire. Richness of each repertoire was evaluated using RTK rarefaction, the Chao1 estimator, and Recon v2.1 estimates of unobserved clonotypes. Generation probabilities were computed with OLGA for all TCRbeta clonotypes obtained by the gDNA method from several donors. Held by TCRdb, this immuneACCESS table contains in-frame sequences only and omits some clones. Under half of the omission traces to an unresolved V gene where checked; the cause of the rest is unknown. V, J and clone size were drawn from that table, and D and trimming were deduced from the DNA. The sample profile shows under 1,100,000 clones; more than 65% of them were found once. About 1.5% of the sample is held by the ten biggest clonotypes.

The TCR sequence derives from a man between 18 and 35 years old in good health. This sequence uses TRBV23-1 and TRBJ2-2; TRBD2 matches 9 bases in the middle. TRBV23-1 has ORF status, its function being uncertain. Source material: memory CD4+ T cells sorted from blood. Reading the label with the study, this specimen's cell subset or site is: CD45RA-negative fraction. DNA sequence: TGCGCCAGCAGTCCTTACGACTTTTTAGCGGGAGAAAAGTCCGGGGAGCTGTTTTTT. Protein translation: CASSPYDFLAGEKSGELFF.